The 22 T cell receptor beta chains below were found in one sample sequenced in a study of blood T cells in healthy people across ages. A sample-barcoded 5' primer and a J-beta primer mix were used in a second PCR of roughly 7 to 12 cycles. TCRdb recomputed calls from the 5' RACE reads with MiXCR, one row per CDR3 protein. The sample includes about 1.7 million distinct CDR3 sequences, over 25% seen only once; the top ten take about 7.7%. Sequenced sample: blood. These receptors were obtained from a woman aged 25 to 45 in good health.

The chain has TRBV7-2 and TRBJ2-7; the match to TRBD1 covers 7 bases. Losses at the gene ends were 0 bases for V and 2 bases for J; bases not matched to a gene: 4. CDR3 length: 15 residues. Germline V gene sequence: CDR1 SGHTA, CDR2 FQGNSA. As DNA, the CDR3 is TGTGCCAGCAGCTTAGCCTCGACAGGGACCTACGAGCAGTACTTC. Translation gives CASSLASTGTYEQYF.

This clonotype was counted a single time. This sequence joins TRBV27 and TRBJ1-2; no clear D gene. V was clipped by 2 bases and J by 4 bases, with 14 bases between them. This CDR3 is built from 15 residues. Germline CDR1 reads MNHEY; CDR2 reads SMNVEV (reference sequence). CDR3 loop: CASSLNGLELYGYTF. As DNA, the CDR3 is TGTGCCAGCAGTTTAAACGGGTTGGAGCTCTATGGCTACACCTTC.

Points on this clonotype: A single base separates this from a much larger clone, so it may be a read error. The chain carries TRBV6-5 and TRBJ2-7; 9 bases are a match to TRBD2. After removal of 6 bases from V and 5 bases from J, the junction contained 8 bases not matched to a gene. The CDR3 extends over 14 amino acids. Looked up from germline, CDR1 is MNHEY and CDR2 is SVGAGI. CDR3 sequence: CASSASGEHHEQYF. The CDR3, as DNA: TGTGCCAGCAGCGCTAGCGGGGAACACCACGAGCAGTACTTC.

The genes are TRBV7-9 and TRBJ1-4, with TRBD1 matching over 9 bases. This CDR3 region has 15 residues. Germline V gene sequence: CDR1 SEHNR, CDR2 FQNEAQ (reference sequence). J lost 5 bases, V lost 5 bases, and 6 bases had no gene match. The DNA of the CDR3 is TGTGCCAGCAGCCGCTCGGGGACAGGGAATGAAAAACTGTTTTTT. It is translated as CASSRSGTGNEKLFF.

The V call is TRBV5-1, the J call TRBJ2-5, with D possibly matching TRBD2 (5 bases). Trimming stripped 4 bases from V and 4 bases from J, with 11 bases between. Per germline, CDR1 SGHRS and CDR2 YFSETQ. This CDR3 has 13 residues. This CDR3 is CASSRGWGETQYF. CDR3 bases: TGCGCCAGCAGCCGCGGGTGGGGAGAGACCCAGTACTTC.

There are a few counts of this clonotype. The chain links TRBV7-2 to TRBJ1-5; no clear D. This CDR3 contains 13 residues. Per germline, CDR1 SGHTA and CDR2 FQGNSA. V was pared by 1 base and J by 6 bases, with 7 bases between. This chain's CDR3 is CASSLERAQPQHF. For the CDR3, the DNA is TGTGCCAGCAGCTTAGAGCGCGCTCAGCCCCAGCATTTT.

The chain couples TRBV5-1 to TRBJ1-4; D is unclear. The CDR3 loop spans 14 amino acids. Trimming removed 5 bases from V and 0 bases from J, with 8 bases in between. The germline gives CDR1 SGHRS, CDR2 YFSETQ. CDR3 residues: CASRVTATNEKLFF. For the CDR3, the DNA is TGCGCCAGCAGGGTCACTGCAACTAATGAAAAACTGTTTTTT. Variable domain in full (rest from reference TRBV5-1 and TRBJ1-4): KAGVTQTPRYLIKTRGQQVTLSCSPISGHRSVSWYQQTPGQGLQFLFEYFSETQRNKGNFPGRFSGRQFSNSRSEMNVSTLELGDSALYLCASRVTATNEKLFFGSGTQLSVL.

V is TRBV18 and J is TRBJ2-3; D might be TRBD2 (6 bases). The CDR3 extends over 17 amino acids. V was trimmed by 6 bases and J by 3 bases, leaving 22 bases between them. From germline, CDR1 is KGHSH and CDR2 LQKENI. CDR3 region: CASSGPLGGPPTDTQYF. The CDR3 DNA sequence: TGTGCCAGCTCCGGTCCCCTGGGGGGACCTCCGACAGATACGCAGTATTTT. Based on the CDR3 plus reference TRBV18 and TRBJ2-3, the full variable domain is NAGVMQNPRHLVRRRGQEARLRCSPMKGHSHVYWYRQLPEEGLKFMVYLQKENIIDESGMPKERFSAEFPKEGPSILRIQQVVRGDSAAYFCASSGPLGGPPTDTQYFGPGTRLTVL.

This clonotype was seen more than once but under ten times. This chain uses TRBV2 with TRBJ1-2, with TRBD1 as a possible D gene (5 bases). Germline lookup yields CDR1 SNHLY and CDR2 FYNNEI. V was shortened by 3 bases and J by 2 bases, with 13 bases between the two germline ends. The CDR3 spans 15 residues. This CDR3 is CASSEFRGENYGYTF. CDR3 nucleotides: TGTGCCAGCAGTGAGTTCAGAGGGGAGAACTATGGCTACACCTTC. Full variable domain (outside the CDR3, taken from reference TRBV2 and TRBJ1-2): EPEVTQTPSHQVTQMGQEVILRCVPISNHLYFYWYRQILGQKVEFLVSFYNNEISEKSEIFDDQFSVERPDGSNFTLKIRSTKLEDSAMYFCASSEFRGENYGYTFGSGTRLTVV.

The sample holds many counts of this clonotype. The chain uses TRBV2 and TRBJ2-4; D might be TRBD2 (5 bases). The ends were cut back, 2 bases at V and 0 bases at J, with 11 bases in the middle. The CDR3 is made up of 16 amino acids. Germline CDR1 and CDR2: SNHLY and FYNNEI. The CDR3 DNA is TGTGCCAGCAGTGAAAGAGGAGGCGCAGCCAAAAACATTCAGTACTTC. This translates into CASSERGGAAKNIQYF. Filled out from reference TRBV2 and TRBJ2-4, the complete variable domain reads EPEVTQTPSHQVTQMGQEVILRCVPISNHLYFYWYRQILGQKVEFLVSFYNNEISEKSEIFDDQFSVERPDGSNFTLKIRSTKLEDSAMYFCASSERGGAAKNIQYFGAGTRLSVL.

Comment on this clonotype: The germline gene is not matched at one end of the junction; a read error may be the cause. The V gene is TRBV6-5, the J gene TRBJ2-7; D may match TRBD1 or TRBD2 (5 bases each). Germline-derived CDR1 and CDR2 are MNHEY and SVGAGI. The CDR3 runs 12 residues. CDR3 loop: CATRRGEGEQYF. DNA for the CDR3: TGCGCCACCAGACGGGGCGAGGGCGAGCAGTACTTC.

This clonotype was detected only a few times. The chain joins TRBV29-1 to TRBJ2-7; 8 bases align to TRBD2. J was trimmed by 4 bases and V by 6 bases; bases with no gene match: 11. The length of the CDR3 is 14 residues. The V gene's germline CDR1 is SQVTM and CDR2 ANQGSEA. As DNA, the CDR3 is TGCAGCGTGGCCACTAGCGGAGCCCAATACGAGCAGTACTTC. Its translation: CSVATSGAQYEQYF.

The rearrangement joins TRBV2 to TRBJ2-7; D remains unclear. Trimming took 6 bases from V and 7 from J, leaving 16 bases between them. Germline V gives CDR1 SNHLY, CDR2 FYNNEI. The CDR3 has 13 amino acids. The CDR3 DNA sequence: TGTGCCAGCAGGACCGGGCTACCCAAGGAGCAGTACTTC. Translation: CASRTGLPKEQYF.

This clonotype was detected ten times or more. This rearrangement joins TRBV20-1 to TRBJ2-1; D possibly corresponds to TRBD1 (6 bases). Per germline, CDR1 DFQATT and CDR2 SNEGSKA (reference sequence). V lost 6 bases, J lost 2 bases, and 14 bases lay in between. The CDR3 sequence is 14 residues long. CDR3 amino acids: CSASPQGPYNEQFF. The CDR3 nucleotides are TGCAGTGCGAGCCCACAGGGACCCTACAATGAGCAGTTCTTC.

As concerns this clonotype: This CDR3 fails to terminate in the conserved phenylalanine or tryptophan, so it likely reflects a read error. The rearrangement joins TRBV20-1 to TRBJ1-2, with D possibly TRBD1 on 6 matching bases. This CDR3 is 12 amino acids long. Trimming left V 5 bases short and J 8 bases short, with 15 bases between. From germline, CDR1 is DFQATT and CDR2 SNEGSKA (reference sequence). CDR3 DNA: TGCAGTGCTGAACAGGGAGTCGGGGGCTACACCTGC. The encoded protein is CSAEQGVGGYTC.

This clonotype appeared a few times. This chain links TRBV12-3 or TRBV12-4 with TRBJ2-1, with D hard to call. This CDR3 spans 15 amino acids. Trimming removed 8 bases at V and 2 bases at J, with 16 bases between. CDR3: CASSASDPTYNEQFF. In nucleotides, the CDR3 is TGTGCCAGCTCGGCCTCAGATCCAACCTACAATGAGCAGTTCTTC.

The chain employs TRBV2 and TRBJ2-5, with TRBD2 identical over 12 bases. CDR1 SNHLY and CDR2 FYNNEI come from the germline V gene. CDR3 size: 16 residues. The V segment lost 4 bases and the J segment 0 bases; nucleotides outside the gene matches: 3. In nucleotides, the CDR3 is TGTGCCAGCAGTGGATGGACTAGCGGGGACCAAGAGACCCAGTACTTC. It codes for CASSGWTSGDQETQYF.

This clonotype has at least ten counts. The chain carries TRBV5-1 and TRBJ2-7; possibly TRBD2 for D (7 bases). Germline V lookup: CDR1 SGHRS, CDR2 YFSETQ. The ends were cut back, 4 bases at V and 7 bases at J, with 18 bases in the middle. The CDR3 is 14 amino acids. CDR3 region: CASSNYNREGEQYF. CDR3 coding DNA: TGCGCCAGCAGCAACTACAACAGGGAGGGAGAGCAGTACTTC.

The chain uses TRBV28 and TRBJ1-6, with 10 positions matching TRBD1. The CDR3 totals 15 residues. V lost 5 bases to trimming and J lost 7 bases; unmatched junction nucleotides: 5. Germline V CDR1 and CDR2: MDHEN, SYDVKM. The CDR3, as DNA: TGTGCCAGCAGTGTGGGACAGGGGCGGAATTCACCCCTCCACTTT. Amino acid sequence: CASSVGQGRNSPLHF.

This clonotype occurred a few times. This chain uses TRBV4-3 with TRBJ2-5; 15 bases map to TRBD2. Germline V gene sequence: CDR1 LGHNA, CDR2 YSLEER. This CDR3 is 16 amino acids long. With 1 base clipped from V and 7 bases from J, the junction kept 4 bases outside the gene matches. This CDR3 reads CASSQGGLAGGWTQYF. CDR3 in DNA: TGCGCCAGCAGCCAAGGGGGACTAGCGGGGGGATGGACCCAGTACTTC.

Remarks on this clonotype: One end of the junction varies from germline; a read error may be responsible. The genes are TRBV5-1 and TRBJ2-1, with 8 nucleotides matching TRBD1. The germline gives CDR1 SGHRS, CDR2 YFSETQ. The CDR3 has 14 amino acids. This CDR3 reads CASSTGQGGWEQFF. CDR3 in DNA: TGCGCTAGCAGCACCGGACAGGGTGGTTGGGAGCAGTTCTTC.

To note about this clonotype: A read error may produce the germline difference seen at one junction end. The chain links TRBV2 to TRBJ1-2; the D gene is possibly TRBD1 (5 bases). CDR1 SNHLY and CDR2 FYNNEI come from the germline V gene. This CDR3 is 12 amino acids long. The CDR3 here is CASSDRVYDYTF. The CDR3 DNA follows: TGTGCCAGCAGTGACAGGGTGTATGACTACACCTTC.